This TCR beta chain was recovered during a study of OX40 agonist ivuxolimab in advanced cancers. Assay used: immunoSEQ multiplex PCR; TCRdb lists only in-frame clones, some missing. This sample yields around 27,000 clones, of which approximately 90% are seen a single time; about 24% belongs to the top ten. Germline trimming cut 4 bases from V and 7 bases from J; bases unmatched to any gene: 8. Looked up from germline, CDR1 is SGDLS and CDR2 is YYNGEE. This CDR3 has 16 amino acids. This material consisted of CD4+ or CD8+ T cells sorted from blood, taken in a trial of the OX40 agonist ivuxolimab. The chain uses TRBV9 and TRBJ2-1, with 13 bases matching TRBD2. The receptor was derived from an adult with an advanced solid tumor such as melanoma, head and neck, liver or kidney cancer. CDR3 sequence: CASSSWTSGSGNEQFF. The CDR3 DNA follows: TGTGCCAGCAGCTCCTGGACTAGCGGGAGTGGAAATGAGCAGTTCTTC.